The next 18 T cell receptor beta chains were all read from a single sample in a study of a mutant IDH1 vaccine in newly diagnosed glioma. Regarding time point: week 47, end of study. It was 300 ug of mutant IDH1 20-mer peptide that made up each vaccine dose, given with topical imiquimod. Their specific antigens are unknown. Here immunoSEQ multiplex PCR was the method, and the copy in TCRdb shows in-frame clones only, minus some. Of about 94,000 clones listed, around nine tenths were seen once; the top ten hold roughly 0.81%. The source material was PBMCs, sampled from a glioma patient whose treatment included an IDH1 peptide vaccine. These receptors were taken from a woman aged 50 to 60 with glioma.

The V gene is TRBV9, the J gene TRBJ2-3, with D perhaps matching TRBD2 (5 bases). The germline V gene has CDR1 SGDLS and CDR2 YYNGEE. V lost 4 bases and J 6 bases, leaving 12 bases between the germline ends. The CDR3 runs 13 residues. CDR3 DNA: TGTGCCAGCAGCTTGGGGAGTTCGGATACGCAGTATTTT. It codes for CASSLGSSDTQYF. Complete variable domain (other parts from reference TRBV9 and TRBJ2-3): DSGVTQTPKHLITATGQRVTLRCSPRSGDLSVYWYQQSLDQGLQFLIQYYNGEERAKGNILERFSAQQFPDLHSELNLSSLELGDSALYFCASSLGSSDTQYFGPGTRLTVL.

The V call is TRBV7-3, the J call TRBJ2-2; the match to TRBD2 covers 9 bases. Per the germline V gene, CDR1 is SGHTA and CDR2 is FQGTGA. The CDR3 extends over 16 amino acids. V was clipped by 3 bases and J by 6 bases; unmatched bases: 8. The CDR3: CASSFLAGVPPGELFF. The DNA for the CDR3 is TGTGCCAGCAGCTTCTTAGCGGGAGTCCCACCCGGGGAGCTGTTTTTT.

This chain links TRBV19 with TRBJ1-1; 9 bases agree with TRBD1. The CDR3 runs 15 residues. Germline loops: CDR1 LNHDA, CDR2 SQIVND (reference sequence). V dropped 5 bases and J dropped 0; count of bases not matched to a gene: 4. Written as DNA, the CDR3 is TGTGCCAGTAGTCCACGGACAGGGGTGAACACTGAAGCTTTCTTT. Translation gives CASSPRTGVNTEAFF.

DNA for the CDR3: TGCGCCAGCAGCGATAGGACAGATAATTCACCCCTCCACTTT. Protein: CASSDRTDNSPLHF. The chain has TRBV5-1 and TRBJ1-6; tentative D call: TRBD1 (6 bases). V was pared by 4 bases and J by 5 bases, with 10 bases between. Germline values: CDR1 SGHRS, CDR2 YFSETQ. This CDR3 region has 14 residues.

The gene calls are TRBV29-1 and TRBJ1-1, with 7 bases lining up with TRBD1. Germline CDR1 and CDR2: SQVTM and ANQGSEA. CDR3 length: 12 residues. J gave up 1 base and V 6 bases, and 2 bases lay outside the gene matches. The CDR3 sequence is CSVRGGNTEAFF. The CDR3 DNA is TGCAGCGTCAGGGGGGGGAACACTGAAGCTTTCTTT.

J is TRBJ2-7 and V is TRBV7-9, with 7 bases fitting TRBD2. With V trimmed by 5 bases and J by 2 bases, 6 bases remained unmatched. Looked up from germline, CDR1 is SEHNR and CDR2 is FQNEAQ (reference sequence). This CDR3 has 14 residues. The CDR3 spells CASSPGGGTYEQYF. The CDR3 region has the DNA TGTGCCAGCAGCCCGGGGGGAGGTACCTACGAGCAGTACTTC. The whole variable domain, remainder taken from reference TRBV7-9 and TRBJ2-7, is DTGVSQNPRHKITKRGQNVTFRCDPISEHNRLYWYRQTLGQGPEFLTYFQNEAQLEKSRLLSDRFSAERPKGSFSTLEIQRTEQGDSAMYLCASSPGGGTYEQYFGPGTRLTVT.

The chain links TRBV5-6 to TRBJ2-7; 14 nucleotides agree with TRBD2. This CDR3 has 17 residues. V lost 5 bases to trimming and J lost 0 bases; unmatched junction nucleotides: 7. Looked up from germline, CDR1 is SGHDT and CDR2 is YYEEEE. The CDR3 nucleotides are TGTGCCAGCAGATCGACTAGCGGGAGGGTACCCTCCTACGAGCAGTACTTC. Its translation is CASRSTSGRVPSYEQYF.

The V gene is TRBV28, the J gene TRBJ2-5, with a tentative D call TRBD2 (6 bases). V was shortened by 5 bases and J by 5 bases, with 15 bases between the two germline ends. CDR1 MDHEN and CDR2 SYDVKM come from the germline V gene. The CDR3 spans 14 residues. The CDR3 coding sequence is TGTGCCAGCAGTGTTCATTCGGAGGGCGAGACCCAGTACTTC. Amino acids: CASSVHSEGETQYF.

The V and J genes are TRBV4-2 and TRBJ2-1; TRBD2 matches at 13 bases. This CDR3 has 15 residues. J gave up 6 bases and V 5 bases, and 4 bases lay outside the gene matches. Per the germline V gene, CDR1 is LGHNA and CDR2 is YNFKEQ. The CDR3 region is CASSSRTSGSNEQFF. CDR3 nucleotide sequence: TGTGCCAGCAGCTCAAGGACTAGCGGGAGCAATGAGCAGTTCTTC.

CDR3 loop: CASSEGLAGGADTQYF. As DNA, the CDR3 is TGTGCCAGCAGTGAAGGACTAGCGGGAGGAGCGGATACGCAGTATTTT. The chain uses TRBV6-1 and TRBJ2-3; TRBD2 aligns across 13 bases. There are 16 residues in the CDR3. V shed 1 base, J shed 6 bases, and the junction held 4 bases outside the gene matches. Germline loops: CDR1 MNHNS, CDR2 SASEGT.

This rearrangement joins TRBV9 to TRBJ2-1, with D hard to call. Trimming stripped 4 bases from V and 1 base from J, with 12 bases between. This CDR3 has 15 residues. CDR1 is SGDLS and CDR2 is YYNGEE in the germline V gene. This CDR3 is CASSPSVGSYNEQFF. In DNA, the CDR3 is TGTGCCAGCAGCCCCAGCGTAGGGTCCTACAATGAGCAGTTCTTC.

The chain recombines TRBV5-1 with TRBJ2-7; D might be TRBD2 (6 bases). V gave up 4 bases and J gave up 3 bases, with 29 bases separating them. The germline V gene encodes CDR1 SGHRS and CDR2 YFSETQ. CDR3 size: 19 residues. The CDR3 region is CASSNPGLLTTTRVYEQYF. As DNA, the CDR3 is TGCGCCAGCAGCAATCCGGGACTCCTAACAACGACTAGGGTCTACGAGCAGTACTTC.

The chain has TRBV7-9 and TRBJ2-7, with no clear D. There are 15 residues in the CDR3. Trimming shortened V by 0 bases and J by 8 bases, and 17 bases separated the two germline ends. The germline V gene has CDR1 SEHNR and CDR2 FQNEAQ (reference sequence). CDR3 sequence: CASSLALRRGDKQYF. The CDR3 DNA reads as TGTGCCAGCAGCTTAGCCCTGAGGAGAGGAGACAAGCAGTACTTC.

The count of this clone is one. The chain employs TRBV7-9 and TRBJ1-4; 11 bases fit TRBD1. There are 16 residues in the CDR3. Germline V gene data show CDR1 as SEHNR and CDR2 as FQNEAQ (reference sequence). The V segment lost 5 bases and the J segment 5 bases; nucleotides outside the gene matches: 7. The CDR3 loop is CASSVGQGAENEKLFF. In DNA form, the CDR3 reads TGTGCCAGCAGCGTAGGACAGGGGGCGGAAAATGAAAAACTGTTTTTT.

The CDR3 DNA is TGCGCCAGCAGCCTCAATCGGGGGAGAGATGGCTACACCTTC. Translated: CASSLNRGRDGYTF. The rearrangement links TRBV4-1 to TRBJ1-2; tentative D call: TRBD1 (5 bases). This CDR3 spans 14 amino acids. CDR1 MGHRA and CDR2 YSYEKL come from the germline V gene. V lost 4 bases and J 6 bases, leaving 15 bases between the germline ends.

The gene calls are TRBV10-3 and TRBJ2-1, with D tentatively TRBD2 (5 bases). The V gene's germline CDR1 is ENHRY and CDR2 SYGVKD. This CDR3 region has 16 residues. V was trimmed by 10 bases and J by 0 bases, leaving 19 bases between them. In DNA form, the CDR3 reads TGTGCCAGCACCGGAACTAGATTCAGCTCCTACAATGAGCAGTTCTTC. This codes for CASTGTRFSSYNEQFF.

The rearrangement links TRBV9 to TRBJ2-3; 11 bases match TRBD2. There are 17 residues in the CDR3. Germline V CDR1 and CDR2: SGDLS, YYNGEE. V was pared by 3 bases and J by 4 bases, with 10 bases of the junction left unmatched. CDR3 loop: CASSAHGTSGTADTQYF. In nucleotides, the CDR3 is TGTGCCAGCAGCGCACATGGGACTAGCGGAACCGCAGATACGCAGTATTTT.

The V and J genes are TRBV2 and TRBJ2-7; 9 nucleotides align to TRBD1. The J segment lost 4 bases and the V segment lost 11 bases, leaving 6 bases of the junction unmatched. The CDR3 loop spans 12 amino acids. In germline, CDR1 is SNHLY, CDR2 FYNNEI. CDR3 nucleotides: TGTGCCCTCACAGGGGGCTCGTACGAGCAGTACTTC. Its protein product is CALTGGSYEQYF.